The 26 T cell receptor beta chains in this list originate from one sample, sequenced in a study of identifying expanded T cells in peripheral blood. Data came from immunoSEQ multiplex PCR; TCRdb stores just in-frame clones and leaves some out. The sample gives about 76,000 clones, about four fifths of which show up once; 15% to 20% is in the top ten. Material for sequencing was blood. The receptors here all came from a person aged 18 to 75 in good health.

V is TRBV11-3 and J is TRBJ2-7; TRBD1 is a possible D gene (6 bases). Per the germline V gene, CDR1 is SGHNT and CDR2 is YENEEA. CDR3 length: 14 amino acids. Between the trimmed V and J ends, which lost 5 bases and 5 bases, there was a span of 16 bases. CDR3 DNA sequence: TGTGCCAGCAGCCCAGGGGACCGTGGACACGAGCAGTACTTC. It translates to CASSPGDRGHEQYF.

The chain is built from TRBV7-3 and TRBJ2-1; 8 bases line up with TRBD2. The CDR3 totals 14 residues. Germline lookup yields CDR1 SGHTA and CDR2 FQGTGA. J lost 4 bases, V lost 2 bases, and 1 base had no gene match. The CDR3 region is CASSLGGRYNEQFF. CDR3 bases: TGTGCCAGCAGCTTAGGCGGGAGGTACAATGAGCAGTTCTTC. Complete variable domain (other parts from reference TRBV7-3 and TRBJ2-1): GAGVSQTPSNKVTEKGKYVELRCDPISGHTALYWYRQSLGQGPEFLIYFQGTGAADDSGLPNDRFFAVRPEGSVSTLKIQRTERGDSAVYLCASSLGGRYNEQFFGPGTRLTVL.

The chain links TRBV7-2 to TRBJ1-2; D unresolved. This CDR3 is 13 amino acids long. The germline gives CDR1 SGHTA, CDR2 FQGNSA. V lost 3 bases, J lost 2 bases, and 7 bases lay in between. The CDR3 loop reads CASSFGPNYGYTF. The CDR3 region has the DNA TGTGCCAGCAGCTTCGGGCCCAACTATGGCTACACCTTC. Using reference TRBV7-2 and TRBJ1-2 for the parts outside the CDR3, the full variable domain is GAGVSQSPSNKVTEKGKDVELRCDPISGHTALYWYRQSLGQGLEFLIYFQGNSAPDKSGLPSDRFSAERTGGSVSTLTIQRTQQEDSAVYLCASSFGPNYGYTFGSGTRLTVV.

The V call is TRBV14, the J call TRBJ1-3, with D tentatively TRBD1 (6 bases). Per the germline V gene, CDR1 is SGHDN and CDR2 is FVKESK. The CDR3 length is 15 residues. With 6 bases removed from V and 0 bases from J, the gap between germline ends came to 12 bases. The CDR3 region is CASRSGHLSGNTIYF. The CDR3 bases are TGTGCCAGCAGATCGGGACACCTCTCTGGAAACACCATATATTTT.

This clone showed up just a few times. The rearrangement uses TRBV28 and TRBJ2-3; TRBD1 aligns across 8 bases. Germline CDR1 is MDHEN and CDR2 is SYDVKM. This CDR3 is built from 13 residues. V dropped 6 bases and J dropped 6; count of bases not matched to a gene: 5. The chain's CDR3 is CASSIAGGDTQYF. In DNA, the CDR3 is TGTGCCAGCAGCATCGCAGGGGGCGATACGCAGTATTTT. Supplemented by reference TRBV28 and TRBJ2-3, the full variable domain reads DVKVTQSSRYLVKRTGEKVFLECVQDMDHENMFWYRQDPGLGLRLIYFSYDVKMKEKGDIPEGYSVSREKKERFSLILESASTNQTSMYLCASSIAGGDTQYFGPGTRLTVL.

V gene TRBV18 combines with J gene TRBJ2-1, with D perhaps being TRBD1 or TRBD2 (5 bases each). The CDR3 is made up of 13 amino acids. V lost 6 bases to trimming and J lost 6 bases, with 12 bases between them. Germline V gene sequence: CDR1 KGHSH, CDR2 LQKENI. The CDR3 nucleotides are TGTGCCAGCTCGCCCGGGACGCTCAATGAGCAGTTCTTC. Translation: CASSPGTLNEQFF. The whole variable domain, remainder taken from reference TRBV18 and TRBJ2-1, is NAGVMQNPRHLVRRRGQEARLRCSPMKGHSHVYWYRQLPEEGLKFMVYLQKENIIDESGMPKERFSAEFPKEGPSILRIQQVVRGDSAAYFCASSPGTLNEQFFGPGTRLTVL.

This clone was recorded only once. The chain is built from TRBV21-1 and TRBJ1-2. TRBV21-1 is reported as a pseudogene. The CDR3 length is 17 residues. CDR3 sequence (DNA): TGTGCCAGCAGCAAACAACCTCCTAGGACCAAAGGCTATGGCTACACCTTC. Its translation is CASSKQPPRTKGYGYTF.

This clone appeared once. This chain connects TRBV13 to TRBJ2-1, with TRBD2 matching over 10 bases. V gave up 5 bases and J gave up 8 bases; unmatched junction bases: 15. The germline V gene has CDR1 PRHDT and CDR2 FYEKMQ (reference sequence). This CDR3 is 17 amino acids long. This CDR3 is CASSRPTAGGEGHEQFF. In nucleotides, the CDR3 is TGTGCCAGCAGCCGGCCCACAGCGGGAGGGGAGGGGCATGAGCAGTTCTTC.

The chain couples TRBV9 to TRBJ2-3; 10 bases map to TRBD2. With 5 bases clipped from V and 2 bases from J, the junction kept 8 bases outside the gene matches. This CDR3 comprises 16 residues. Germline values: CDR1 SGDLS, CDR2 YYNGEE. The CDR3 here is CASRKGLAENTDTQYF. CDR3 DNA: TGTGCCAGCAGAAAAGGACTAGCGGAAAACACAGATACGCAGTATTTT.

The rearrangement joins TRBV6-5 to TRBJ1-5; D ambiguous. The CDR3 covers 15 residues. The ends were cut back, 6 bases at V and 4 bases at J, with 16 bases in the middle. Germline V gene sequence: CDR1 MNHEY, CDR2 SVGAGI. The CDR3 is CASSRTGGANQPQHF. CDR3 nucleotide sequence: TGTGCCAGCAGCAGGACTGGAGGCGCTAATCAGCCCCAGCATTTT.

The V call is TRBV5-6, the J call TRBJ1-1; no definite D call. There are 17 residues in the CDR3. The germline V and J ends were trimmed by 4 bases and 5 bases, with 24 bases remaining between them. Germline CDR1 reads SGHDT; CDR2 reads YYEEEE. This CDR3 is CASSAGGLDRLGTEAFF. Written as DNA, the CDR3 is TGTGCCAGCAGCGCAGGAGGCCTCGACCGCCTCGGGACTGAAGCTTTCTTT. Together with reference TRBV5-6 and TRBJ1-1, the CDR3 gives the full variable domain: DAGVTQSPTHLIKTRGQQVTLRCSPKSGHDTVSWYQQALGQGPQFIFQYYEEEERQRGNFPDRFSGHQFPNYSSELNVNALLLGDSALYLCASSAGGLDRLGTEAFFGQGTRLTVV.

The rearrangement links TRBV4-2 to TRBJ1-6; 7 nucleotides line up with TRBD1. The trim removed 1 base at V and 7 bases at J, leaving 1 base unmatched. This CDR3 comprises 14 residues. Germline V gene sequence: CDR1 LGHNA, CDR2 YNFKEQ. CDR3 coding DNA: TGTGCCAGCAGCCAAGGACAGGGCAATTCACCCCTCCACTTT. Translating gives CASSQGQGNSPLHF.

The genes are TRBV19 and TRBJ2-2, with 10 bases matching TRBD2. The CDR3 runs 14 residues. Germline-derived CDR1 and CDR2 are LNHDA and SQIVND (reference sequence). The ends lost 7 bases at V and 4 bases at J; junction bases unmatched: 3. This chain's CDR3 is CASTSGGGTGELFF. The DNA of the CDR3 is TGTGCCAGTACTAGCGGGGGAGGCACCGGGGAGCTGTTTTTT. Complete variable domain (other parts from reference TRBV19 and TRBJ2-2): DGGITQSPKYLFRKEGQNVTLSCEQNLNHDAMYWYRQDPGQGLRLIYYSQIVNDFQKGDIAEGYSVSREKKESFPLTVTSAQKNPTAFYLCASTSGGGTGELFFGEGSRLTVL.

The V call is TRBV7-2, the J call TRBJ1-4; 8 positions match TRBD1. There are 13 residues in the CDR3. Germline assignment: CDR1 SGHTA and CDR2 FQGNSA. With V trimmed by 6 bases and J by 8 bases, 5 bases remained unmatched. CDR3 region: CASSPGGGEKLFF. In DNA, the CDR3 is TGTGCCAGCAGTCCAGGGGGCGGAGAAAAACTGTTTTTT.

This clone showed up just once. In DNA form, the CDR3 reads TGCGCCAGCAGCTTGGCTCTAGCGGGAGTGGTAGAGACCCAGTACTTC. Translating gives CASSLALAGVVETQYF. The chain is built from TRBV5-1 and TRBJ2-5; 10 bases are shared with TRBD2. Trimming cost V 0 bases and J 4 bases; bases outside gene matches: 6. The germline CDR1 and CDR2 sequences are SGHRS and YFSETQ. The CDR3 is 16 amino acids.

The CDR3: CASSIAGTGGQETQYF. Written as DNA, the CDR3 is TGTGCCAGTAGTATAGCCGGGACAGGGGGCCAAGAGACCCAGTACTTC. The V and J genes are TRBV19 and TRBJ2-5; 11 nucleotides agree with TRBD1. The CDR3 has 16 amino acids. Germline V gene data show CDR1 as LNHDA and CDR2 as SQIVND (reference sequence). J lost 1 base, V lost 1 base, and 2 bases had no gene match.

The DNA of the CDR3 is TGTGCCAGCAGCCCGGGGCTGGTAGAGCAGTACTTC. It codes for CASSPGLVEQYF. This chain uses TRBV11-2 with TRBJ2-7; D possibly matches TRBD1 or TRBD2 (5 bases each). Germline V lookup: CDR1 SGHAT, CDR2 FQNNGV. Between the trimmed V and J ends, which lost 5 bases and 7 bases, there was a span of 12 bases. The CDR3 extends over 12 amino acids. Full variable domain (outside the CDR3, taken from reference TRBV11-2 and TRBJ2-7): EAGVAQSPRYKIIEKRQSVAFWCNPISGHATLYWYQQILGQGPKLLIQFQNNGVVDDSQLPKDRFSAERLKGVDSTLKIQPAKLEDSAVYLCASSPGLVEQYFGPGTRLTVT.

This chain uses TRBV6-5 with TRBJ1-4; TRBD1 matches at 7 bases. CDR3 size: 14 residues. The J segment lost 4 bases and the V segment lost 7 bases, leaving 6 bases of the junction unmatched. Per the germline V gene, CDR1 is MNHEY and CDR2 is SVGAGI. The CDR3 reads CASTRQGFNEKLFF. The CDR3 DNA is TGTGCCAGCACTAGACAGGGATTTAATGAAAAACTGTTTTTT.

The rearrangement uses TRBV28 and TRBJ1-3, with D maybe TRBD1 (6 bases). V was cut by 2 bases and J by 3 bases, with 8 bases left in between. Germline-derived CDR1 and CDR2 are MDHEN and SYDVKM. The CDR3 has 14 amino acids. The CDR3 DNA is TGTGCCAGCAGTTTAAGGGGGTTTGGAAACACCATATATTTT. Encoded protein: CASSLRGFGNTIYF.

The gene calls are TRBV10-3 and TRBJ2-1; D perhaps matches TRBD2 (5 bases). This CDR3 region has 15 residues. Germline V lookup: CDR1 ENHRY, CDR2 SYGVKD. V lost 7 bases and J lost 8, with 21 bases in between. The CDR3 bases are TGTGCCATCACCAACCCGGGCCCGGGGAGCGATGAGCAGTTCTTC. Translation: CAITNPGPGSDEQFF.

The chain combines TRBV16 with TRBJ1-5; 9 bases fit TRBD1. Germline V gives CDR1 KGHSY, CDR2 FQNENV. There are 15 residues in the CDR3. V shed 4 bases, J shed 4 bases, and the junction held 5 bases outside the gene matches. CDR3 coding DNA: TGTGCCAGCAGCCCCCCGGGACAGGGAAATCAGCCCCAGCATTTT. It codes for CASSPPGQGNQPQHF.

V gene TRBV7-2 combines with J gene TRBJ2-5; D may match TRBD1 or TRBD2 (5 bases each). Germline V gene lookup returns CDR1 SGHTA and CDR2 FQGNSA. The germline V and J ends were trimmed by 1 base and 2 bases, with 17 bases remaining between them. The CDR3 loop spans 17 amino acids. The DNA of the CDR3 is TGTGCCAGCAGCTTAGGGTGGGCGGTAGGGGAGCAAGAGACCCAGTACTTC. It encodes CASSLGWAVGEQETQYF.

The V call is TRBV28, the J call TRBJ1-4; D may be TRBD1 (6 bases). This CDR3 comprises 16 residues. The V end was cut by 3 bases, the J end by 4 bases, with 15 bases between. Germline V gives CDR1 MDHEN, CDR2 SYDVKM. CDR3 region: CASSLRGGHINEKLFF. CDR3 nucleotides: TGTGCCAGCAGTTTGAGGGGGGGCCATATTAATGAAAAACTGTTTTTT. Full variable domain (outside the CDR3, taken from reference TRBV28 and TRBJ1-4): DVKVTQSSRYLVKRTGEKVFLECVQDMDHENMFWYRQDPGLGLRLIYFSYDVKMKEKGDIPEGYSVSREKKERFSLILESASTNQTSMYLCASSLRGGHINEKLFFGSGTQLSVL.

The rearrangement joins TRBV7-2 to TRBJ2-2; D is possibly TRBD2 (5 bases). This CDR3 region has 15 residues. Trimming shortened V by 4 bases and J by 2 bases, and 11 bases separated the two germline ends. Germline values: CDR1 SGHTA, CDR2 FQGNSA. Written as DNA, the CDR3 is TGTGCCAGCAGCTCCGGGATCCTAAACACCGGGGAGCTGTTTTTT. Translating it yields CASSSGILNTGELFF.

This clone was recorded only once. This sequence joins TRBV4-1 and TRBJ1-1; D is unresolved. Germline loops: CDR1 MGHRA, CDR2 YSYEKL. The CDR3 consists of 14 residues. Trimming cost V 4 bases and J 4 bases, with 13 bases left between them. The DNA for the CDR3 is TGCGCCAGCAGCCCATTTATTGTGGGCACTGAAGCTTTCTTT. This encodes CASSPFIVGTEAFF.

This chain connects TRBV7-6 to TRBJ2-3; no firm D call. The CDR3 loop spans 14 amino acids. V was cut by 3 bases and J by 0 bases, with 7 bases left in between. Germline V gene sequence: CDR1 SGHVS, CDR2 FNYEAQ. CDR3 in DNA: TGTGCCAGCAGCTTTTATTTTAGCACAGATACGCAGTATTTT. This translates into CASSFYFSTDTQYF.